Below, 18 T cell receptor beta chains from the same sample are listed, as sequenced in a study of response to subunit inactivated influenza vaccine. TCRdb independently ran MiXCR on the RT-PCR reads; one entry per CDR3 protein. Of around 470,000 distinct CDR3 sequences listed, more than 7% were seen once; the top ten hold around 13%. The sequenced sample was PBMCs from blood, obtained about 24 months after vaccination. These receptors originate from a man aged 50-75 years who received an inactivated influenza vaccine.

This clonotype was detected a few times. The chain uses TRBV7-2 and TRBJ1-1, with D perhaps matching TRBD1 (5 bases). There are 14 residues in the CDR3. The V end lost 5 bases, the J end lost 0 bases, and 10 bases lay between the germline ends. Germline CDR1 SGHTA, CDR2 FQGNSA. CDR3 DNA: TGTGCCAGCAGCAAGGGACCACTGAACACTGAAGCTTTCTTT. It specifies CASSKGPLNTEAFF.

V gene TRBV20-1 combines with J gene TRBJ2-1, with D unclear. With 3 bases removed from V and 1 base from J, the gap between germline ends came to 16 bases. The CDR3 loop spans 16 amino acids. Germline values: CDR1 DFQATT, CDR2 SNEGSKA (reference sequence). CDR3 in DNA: TGCAGTGCTAGCCCCCGGAGCATCGTATCCTACAATGAGCAGTTCTTC. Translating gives CSASPRSIVSYNEQFF.

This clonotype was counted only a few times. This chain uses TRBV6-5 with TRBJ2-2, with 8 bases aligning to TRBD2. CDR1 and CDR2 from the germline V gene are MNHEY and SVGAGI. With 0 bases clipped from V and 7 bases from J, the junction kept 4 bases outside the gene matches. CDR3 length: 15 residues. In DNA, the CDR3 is TGTGCCAGCAGTTACTCGTATAGCGGGGTCGGGGAGCTGTTTTTT. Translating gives CASSYSYSGVGELFF.

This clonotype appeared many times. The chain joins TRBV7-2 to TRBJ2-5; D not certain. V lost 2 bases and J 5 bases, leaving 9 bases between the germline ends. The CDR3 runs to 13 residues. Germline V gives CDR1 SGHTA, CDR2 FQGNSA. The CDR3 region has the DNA TGTGCCAGCAGCTTATTGCCGCGGGAGACCCAGTACTTC. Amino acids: CASSLLPRETQYF.

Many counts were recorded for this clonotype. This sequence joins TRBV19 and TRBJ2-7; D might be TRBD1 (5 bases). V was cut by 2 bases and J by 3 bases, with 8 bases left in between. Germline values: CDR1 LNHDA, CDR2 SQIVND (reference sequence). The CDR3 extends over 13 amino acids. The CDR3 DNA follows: TGTGCCAGTAGTATACGACAGTTCTACGAGCAGTACTTC. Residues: CASSIRQFYEQYF.

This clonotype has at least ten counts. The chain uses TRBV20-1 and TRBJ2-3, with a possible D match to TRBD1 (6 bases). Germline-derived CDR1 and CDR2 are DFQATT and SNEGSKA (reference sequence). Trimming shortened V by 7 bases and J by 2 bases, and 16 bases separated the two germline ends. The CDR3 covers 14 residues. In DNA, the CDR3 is TGCAGTGACAGAAGACAGGCGAACACAGATACGCAGTATTTT. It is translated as CSDRRQANTDTQYF.

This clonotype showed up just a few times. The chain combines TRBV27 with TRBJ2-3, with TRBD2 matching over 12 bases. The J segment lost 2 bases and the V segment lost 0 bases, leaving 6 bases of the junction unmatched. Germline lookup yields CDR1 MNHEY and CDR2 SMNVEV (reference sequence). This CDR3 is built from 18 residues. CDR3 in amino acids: CASSLSAWTSGVTDTQYF. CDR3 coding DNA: TGTGCCAGCAGTTTATCGGCCTGGACTAGCGGGGTCACAGATACGCAGTATTTT.

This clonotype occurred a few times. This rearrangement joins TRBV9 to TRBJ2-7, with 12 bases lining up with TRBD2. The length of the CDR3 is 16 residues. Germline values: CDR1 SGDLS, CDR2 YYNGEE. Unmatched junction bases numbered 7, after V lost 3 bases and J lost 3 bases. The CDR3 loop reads CASSAHGTSGFYEQYF. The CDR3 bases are TGTGCCAGCAGCGCCCACGGGACTAGCGGGTTCTACGAGCAGTACTTC.

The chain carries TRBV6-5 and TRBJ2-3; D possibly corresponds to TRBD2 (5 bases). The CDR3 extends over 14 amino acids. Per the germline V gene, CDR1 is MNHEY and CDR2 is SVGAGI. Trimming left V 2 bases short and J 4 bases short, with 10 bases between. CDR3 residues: CASSYDGNADTQYF. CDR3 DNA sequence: TGTGCCAGCAGTTACGACGGGAATGCAGATACGCAGTATTTT.

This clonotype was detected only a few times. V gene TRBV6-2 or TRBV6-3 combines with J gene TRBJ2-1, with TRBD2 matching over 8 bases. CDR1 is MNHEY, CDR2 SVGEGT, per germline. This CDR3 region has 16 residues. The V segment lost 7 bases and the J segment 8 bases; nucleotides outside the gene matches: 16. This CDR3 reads CASTPLGGGPRDEQFF. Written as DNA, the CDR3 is TGTGCCAGCACCCCACTGGGCGGGGGGCCTAGGGATGAGCAGTTCTTC.

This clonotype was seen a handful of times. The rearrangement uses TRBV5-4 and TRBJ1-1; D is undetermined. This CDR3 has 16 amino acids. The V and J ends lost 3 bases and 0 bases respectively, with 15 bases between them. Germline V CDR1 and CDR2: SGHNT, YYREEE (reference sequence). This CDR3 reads CASSSLNGTMNTEAFF. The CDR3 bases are TGTGCCAGCAGCTCCTTGAATGGCACGATGAACACTGAAGCTTTCTTT.

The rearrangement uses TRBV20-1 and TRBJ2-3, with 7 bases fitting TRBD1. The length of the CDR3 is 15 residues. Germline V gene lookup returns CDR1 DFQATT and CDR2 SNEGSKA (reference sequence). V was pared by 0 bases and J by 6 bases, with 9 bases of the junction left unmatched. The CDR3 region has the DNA TGCAGTGCTAGAGATGCACAGGGGAGTATGGATACGCAGTATTTT. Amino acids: CSARDAQGSMDTQYF.

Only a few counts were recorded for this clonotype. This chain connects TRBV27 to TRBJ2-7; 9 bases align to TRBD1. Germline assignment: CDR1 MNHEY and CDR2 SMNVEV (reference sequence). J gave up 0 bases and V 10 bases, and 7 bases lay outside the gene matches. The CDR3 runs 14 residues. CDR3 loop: CAIKTTGGSYEQYF. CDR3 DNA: TGTGCCATTAAAACGACAGGGGGCTCCTACGAGCAGTACTTC.

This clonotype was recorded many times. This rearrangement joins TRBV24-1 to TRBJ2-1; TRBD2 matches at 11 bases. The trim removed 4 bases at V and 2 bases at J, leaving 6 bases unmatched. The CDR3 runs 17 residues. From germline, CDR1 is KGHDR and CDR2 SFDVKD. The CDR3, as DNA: TGTGCCACCAGTGACCCTACTAGCGGGGGAACCTACAATGAGCAGTTCTTC. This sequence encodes CATSDPTSGGTYNEQFF.

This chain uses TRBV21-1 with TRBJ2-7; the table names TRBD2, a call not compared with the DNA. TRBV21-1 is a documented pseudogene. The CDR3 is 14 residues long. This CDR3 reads CSSRLPGLVGEQYF. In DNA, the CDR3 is TGTTCCAGCAGATTACCGGGACTAGTAGGCGAGCAGTACTTC.

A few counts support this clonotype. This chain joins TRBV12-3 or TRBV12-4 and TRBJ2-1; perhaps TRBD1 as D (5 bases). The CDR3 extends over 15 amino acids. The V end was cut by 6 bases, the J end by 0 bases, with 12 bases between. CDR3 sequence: CASSQDSYSYNEQFF. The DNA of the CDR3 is TGTGCCAGCAGCCAAGACAGCTACTCCTACAATGAGCAGTTCTTC.

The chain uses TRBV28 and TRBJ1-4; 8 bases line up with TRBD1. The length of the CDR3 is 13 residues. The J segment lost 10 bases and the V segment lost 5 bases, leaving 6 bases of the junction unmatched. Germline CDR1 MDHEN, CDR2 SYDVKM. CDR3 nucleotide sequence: TGTGCCAGCAGTAGTACAGGGGGGATAAAACTGTTTTTT. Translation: CASSSTGGIKLFF.

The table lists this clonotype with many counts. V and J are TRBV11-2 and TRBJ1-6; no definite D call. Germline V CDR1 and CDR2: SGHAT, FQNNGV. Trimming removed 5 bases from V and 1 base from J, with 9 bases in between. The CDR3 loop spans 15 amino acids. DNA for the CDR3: TGTGCCAGCAGCATCCTGACATCCTATAATTCACCCCTCCACTTT. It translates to CASSILTSYNSPLHF.